These T cell receptor beta chains were read from a single sample in a study of early T cells in non-severe SARS-CoV-2 infection. Each CDR3 protein gets one entry after TCRdb re-called the 5' RACE reads with MiXCR. Of tens of thousands of distinct CDR3 sequences listed, approximately 11% are singletons. Sequencing input: whole blood. The receptors derive from an adult who was a healthcare worker with PCR-confirmed SARS-CoV-2 infection or an uninfected control (not recorded which). Each CDR3 is given with its conserved first and last residue. A D gene is named only where the DNA matches it firmly. Size values are once, few and many counts, or a class for expanded clones, and some rows have none.

v_gene,d_gene,j_gene,len,abundance,CDR3aa,CDR3nt
TRBV20-1,NA,TRBJ1-4,15,many,CSARGGDITNEKLFF,TGCAGTGCTAGAGGGGGGGACATAACTAATGAAAAACTGTTTTTT
TRBV7-3,TRBD2,TRBJ2-2,17,many,CASSLDVAGENTGELFF,TGTGCCAGCAGCTTAGACGTTGCGGGGGAGAACACCGGGGAGCTGTTTTTT
TRBV5-6,NA,TRBJ1-3,12,few,CASSRLGNTIYF,TGTGCCAGCAGCCGCCTAGGAAACACCATATATTTT
TRBV6-2/TRBV6-3,TRBD2,TRBJ2-1,15,few,CASSRLAAILPEQFF,TGTGCCAGCAGCCGACTAGCCGCTATCCTTCCTGAGCAGTTCTTC
TRBV29-1,TRBD2,TRBJ2-1,13,NA,CSSGLAVYNEQFF,TGCAGTTCTGGACTAGCGGTGTACAATGAGCAGTTCTTC
TRBV18,NA,TRBJ1-2,12,few,CASSPLGDGYTF,TGTGCCAGCTCACCACTGGGAGATGGCTACACCTTC
TRBV11-2,NA,TRBJ2-1,16,NA,CASSLDRELLRNEQFF,TGTGCCAGCAGCTTAGATCGTGAACTCCTGAGGAATGAGCAGTTCTTC
TRBV13,NA,TRBJ2-2,11,many,CASSYPGELFF,TGTGCCAGCAGTTATCCCGGGGAGCTGTTTTTT
TRBV5-1,TRBD1,TRBJ2-1,14,many,CASSLTGGRNEQFF,TGCGCCAGCAGCTTGACAGGGGGTCGCAATGAGCAGTTCTTC
TRBV11-2,TRBD2,TRBJ2-3,17,many,CASSFAGGAQSTDTQYF,TGTGCCAGCAGCTTCGCGGGGGGGGCACAAAGCACAGATACGCAGTATTTT
TRBV9,TRBD1,TRBJ2-3,13,NA,CASGDRATDTQYF,TGTGCCAGCGGGGACAGGGCCACAGATACGCAGTATTTT
TRBV5-1,NA,TRBJ2-1,11,few,CASSANTERFF,TGCGCCAGCAGCGCCAACACGGAACGGTTCTTC
TRBV4-2,NA,TRBJ1-2,16,many,CASSPVGQGGDYGYTF,TGTGCCAGCAGCCCCGTCGGCCAGGGCGGTGACTATGGCTACACCTTC
TRBV7-9,NA,TRBJ2-1,14,NA,CASSLAGPTGEQFF,TGTGCCAGCAGCTTAGCTGGTCCGACCGGTGAGCAGTTCTTC
TRBV3-1,NA,TRBJ2-7,14,many,CASCPHGRDYEQYF,TGTGCCAGCTGCCCCCACGGTAGGGACTACGAGCAGTACTTC
TRBV7-6,NA,TRBJ2-1,15,many,CASSLVWGKNNEQFF,TGTGCCAGCAGCTTAGTTTGGGGGAAAAACAATGAGCAGTTCTTC
TRBV19,NA,TRBJ1-5,15,few,CASRFTGRWNQPQHF,TGTGCCAGTAGATTCACAGGGAGATGGAATCAGCCCCAGCATTTT
TRBV10-3,TRBD1,TRBJ1-2,13,many,CAITGTADYGYTF,TGTGCCATCACCGGGACAGCCGACTATGGCTACACCTTC
TRBV12-3/TRBV12-4,NA,TRBJ2-7,13,NA,CASSSPTGYEQYF,TGTGCCAGCAGTAGCCCCACAGGTTACGAGCAGTACTTC
TRBV27,NA,TRBJ2-7,13,NA,CASKGLSSYEQYF,TGTGCCAGCAAAGGCCTTAGCTCCTACGAGCAGTACTTC
TRBV5-4,TRBD2,TRBJ2-2,16,NA,CASSSGLAGVTGELFF,TGTGCCAGCAGCTCGGGACTAGCGGGAGTTACCGGGGAGCTGTTTTTT
TRBV7-9,TRBD2,TRBJ2-3,20,many,CASSSQRTSGHDTRTDTQYF,TGTGCCAGCAGCTCACAGAGGACTAGCGGTCACGATACTCGCACAGATACGCAGTATTTT
TRBV29-1,TRBD1,TRBJ1-1,13,NA,CSAGDRVGTEAFF,TGCAGCGCTGGGGACAGGGTGGGCACTGAAGCTTTCTTT
TRBV5-1,NA,TRBJ2-7,15,few,CASSLEGGSAYEQYF,TGCGCCAGCAGCTTGGAGGGGGGATCGGCCTACGAGCAGTACTTC
TRBV27,NA,TRBJ1-6,14,many,CASRFRTLNSPLHF,TGTGCCAGCAGGTTTCGGACTCTGAATTCACCCCTCCACTTT